This T cell receptor beta chain is drawn from a study of blood T cell repertoires in COVID-19. The overall study: Nucleic acid was either cDNA or gDNA, and it came from T cells, B-cell-depleted T cells, or PBMCs.

Allocation to cohorts depended on clinical history reported by the participants. Recovered status applied to Cohort 3 donors who had two consecutive negative PCRs. It also applied to those with clearance or with symptom resolution. Remarks on this clone: Other DNA sequences from this sample encode an identical CDR3 as well.

In the original processing: Amplification of reference gene primers provided the estimated nucleated cell counts. Some clones are missing from TCRdb's copy, which holds only in-frame ones; the method was immunoSEQ multiplex PCR. The V and J calls and clone size come from that table; D and trimming were worked out from the DNA. This sample yields a few hundred thousand clones, of which 70% to 90% are seen a single time; more than 0.95% belongs to the top ten. The CDR3 has 14 residues. Germline values: CDR1 SEHNR, CDR2 FQNEAQ (reference sequence). V lost 5 bases, J lost 8 bases, and 18 bases lay in between.

The sample comprised PBMCs or T cells enriched from blood (not recorded which). V usage is TRBV7-9 and J usage is TRBJ1-2, with D possibly being TRBD1 (6 bases). The TCR sequence derives from a woman aged 18-29 years who had recovered from COVID-19. For the CDR3, the DNA is TGTGCCAGCAGCCCCGGGGGGCAGGGCGGGGGCTACACCTTC. It is translated as CASSPGGQGGGYTF. The variable domain in full, with the rest retrieved from reference TRBV7-9 and TRBJ1-2, is DTGVSQNPRHKITKRGQNVTFRCDPISEHNRLYWYRQTLGQGPEFLTYFQNEAQLEKSRLLSDRFSAERPKGSFSTLEIQRTEQGDSAMYLCASSPGGQGGGYTFGSGTRLTVV.